This TCR beta chain stems from a study of Ad26.COV2.S vaccination and SARS-CoV-2 variants (dated by TCRdb to the early 2020s). Study-wide context: Vaccine-arm donors were drawn from COV1001, a multicentre, randomized, double-blind, placebo-controlled phase I-IIa trial of Ad26.COV2.S in healthy adults. Dosing of Ad26.COV2.S was intramuscular, at either 5x10^10 or 1x10^11 viral particles, delivered as one shot or as two shots spaced 56 days apart. Sequencing of the TCRbeta repertoire served to evaluate the specificity and breadth of SARS-CoV-2-reactive T cell receptors following Ad26.COV2.S vaccination. The TCR-sequenced set comprised around 30 samples: some 20 Ad26.COV2.S vaccine recipients, 5 placebo recipients and 8 SARS-CoV-2 convalescent individuals. Trial participants were randomized into five groups of five, in which low-dose or high-dose Ad26.COV2.S was given once or twice, or placebo was given on both occasions. Investigators remained blinded to trial group allocation during experiments and outcome assessment.

TCRbeta CDR3 regions were sequenced with the immunoSEQ Assay. After extraction, genomic DNA underwent amplification by bias-controlled multiplex PCR, followed by high-throughput sequencing. As for the original processing: To quantify the absolute abundance of every unique TCRbeta CDR3 region, sequences were collapsed and filtered. T cell fraction was estimated by normalizing TCRbeta template counts to usable DNA, with usable DNA measured through amplification of reference genes found in all nucleated cells. Repertoire TCRs were annotated as SARS-CoV-2-specific by exact matching of V gene, CDR3 amino acid sequence and J gene to a known reactive TCR set. The reference SARS-CoV-2 TCR set was obtained from MIRA and was filtered for enrichment in COVID-19-positive ImmuneCODE repertoires, whereby public or cross-reactive TCRs were removed. Based on the MIRA antigens, annotated TCRs were further analysed at the level of specific ORF or position within ORF. Depth was the summed frequency of annotated unique rearrangements, while breadth was defined as annotated unique rearrangements over total unique productive rearrangements. Two-sided Wilcoxon rank-sum tests were applied when comparing TCR breadth between groups. TCRdb re-hosts the immuneACCESS table, in-frame sequences only. Its copies lack some clones; in the studies checked, an unresolved V gene accounts for under half of them, and the cause for the rest is not known. The V and J calls and clone size are taken from that table; D and trimming were inferred from the DNA. The sample contains some 480,000 clones, 70% to 90% of them found a single time. The ten top clones hold over 10% of the sample.

Results the study describes overall, beyond this receptor: Vaccine and placebo recipients had comparable non-spike TCR breadth, which fits with the vaccine containing only spike. According to the authors, total T cell responses may have been underestimated by the TCR breadth and depth analyses. After vaccination, spike-specific CD8+ and CD4+ T cell responses were reported to show substantial breadth. Compared with placebo recipients, Ad26.COV2.S recipients showed higher spike-specific TCR breadth (P = 0.0014). The study lacked the statistical power to compare responses across vaccine doses or regimens.

On this clone itself: There is no known antigen for this receptor. Base-call qualities are not available, and no considerably larger clone is one nucleotide away.

CDR1 and CDR2 are drawn from the germline V gene: MNHEY, SVGEGT. The CDR3 contains 15 residues, cysteine and phenylalanine counted. The only DNA kept is the CDR3, 45 bases in frame from the first base. Germline trimming amounts to 5 bases on V and 1 base on J, with 6 as the count of junction bases outside the gene matches. Per the publication, the treatment or condition label means: about 20 received Ad26.COV2.S at low or high dose, single or two shots; about 5 received placebo; per-sample allocation not given. For vaccine and placebo recipients, the sequenced repertoires came from samples collected on day 63 after the first injection. Between 29 July and 7 August 2020, Cohort 1b enrolled approximately 26 adults aged 18-55 years at one site in Boston, USA. As a vaccine, Ad26.COV2.S was a replication-incompetent adenovirus type 26 vector that expressed a prefusion-stabilized SARS-CoV-2 spike protein derived from the original Wuhan strain.

This sequence was found in a person aged 18-60 years who received the Ad26.COV2.S COVID-19 vaccine or a placebo. Specimen: peripheral blood, collected in a trial of Ad26.COV2.S vaccine versus placebo. The V and J segments used are TRBV6-2 or TRBV6-3 and TRBJ2-3, with TRBD2 identical over 7 junction bases. The sequence in DNA is TGTGCCAGCAGTGACCGCCGGGGGGGCACAGATACGCAGTATTTT. Translated, this is CASSDRRGGTDTQYF.